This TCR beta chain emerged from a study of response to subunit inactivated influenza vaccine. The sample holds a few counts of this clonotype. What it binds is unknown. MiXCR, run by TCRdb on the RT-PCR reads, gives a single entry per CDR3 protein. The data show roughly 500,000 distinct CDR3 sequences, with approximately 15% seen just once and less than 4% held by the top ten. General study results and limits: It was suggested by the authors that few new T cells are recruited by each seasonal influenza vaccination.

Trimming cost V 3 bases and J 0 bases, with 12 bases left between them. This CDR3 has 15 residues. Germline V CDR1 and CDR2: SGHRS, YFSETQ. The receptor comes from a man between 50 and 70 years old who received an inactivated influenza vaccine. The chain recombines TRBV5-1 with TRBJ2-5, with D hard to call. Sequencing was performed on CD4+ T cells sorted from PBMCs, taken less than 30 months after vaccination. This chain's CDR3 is CASSWTDGYQETQYF. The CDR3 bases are TGCGCCAGCAGCTGGACGGATGGGTACCAAGAGACCCAGTACTTC.